These T cell receptor beta chains were read from a single sample in a study of blood T cell repertoires in COVID-19. Data came from immunoSEQ multiplex PCR; TCRdb stores just in-frame clones and leaves some out. The table records some 250,000 clones, 80% to 90% of them present only once. Sequenced: PBMCs or T cells enriched from blood (not recorded which). The receptors were sampled from a woman between 50 and 59 years old who had recovered from COVID-19. Both conserved end residues are part of each CDR3. Fields, in order: CDR3 length, V gene, J gene, CDR3 protein.

15	TRBV28	TRBJ1-6	CASTMGGLSNSPLHF
17	TRBV4-1	TRBJ2-2	CASSQDTTSGRDGELFF
13	TRBV11-2	TRBJ2-1	CASSRDRVGEQFF
14	TRBV19	TRBJ1-1	CASSIGLRETEAFF
14	TRBV7-6	TRBJ2-3	CASSLMNTGDTQYF
15	TRBV19	TRBJ1-6	CASKTEGAIGSPLHF
17	TRBV4-1	TRBJ1-2	CASSQEITARVYYGYTF
13	TRBV11-1	TRBJ2-7	CASSPVSLYEQYF
13	TRBV27	TRBJ2-7	CASSSRGSYEQYF
15	TRBV5-5	TRBJ1-5	CASSFGQGVNQPQHF
15	TRBV9	TRBJ2-7	CASSQSGALNYEQYF
16	TRBV11-3	TRBJ1-1	CASSLKRQGAITEAFF
16	TRBV6-1	TRBJ2-7	CASSDLRTGAPYEQYF
14	TRBV11-2	TRBJ2-1	CASSPSSSYNEQFF
13	TRBV7-9	TRBJ2-1	CASSLVAYNEQFF
14	TRBV11-2	TRBJ1-6	CASSSQGSNSPLHF
13	TRBV28	TRBJ2-7	CASSLWAAYEQYF
17	TRBV4-1	TRBJ2-3	CASSQASTSGYTDTQYF
14	TRBV28	TRBJ1-1	CASTRGVAGAEAFF
13	TRBV29-1	TRBJ2-3	CSALQGAIDTQYF
16	TRBV19	TRBJ2-7	CASSSRGQGGAIEQYF
15	TRBV10-3	TRBJ2-5	CAISGRTGEGETQYF
14	TRBV5-5	TRBJ2-1	CASSSGLGRNEQFF
16	TRBV28	TRBJ2-1	CASSLEERSSYNEQFF
14	TRBV5-1	TRBJ2-7	CASSQRTVTYEQYF
15	TRBV7-6	TRBJ1-4	CASSLLGRTNEKLFF
16	TRBV5-1	TRBJ2-1	CASSLEIAGGGNEQFF
13	TRBV10-3	TRBJ2-1	CAINTDSYNEQFF
16	TRBV28	TRBJ2-3	CASSFPGLSYTDTQYF
13	TRBV2	TRBJ1-5	CASSETEYQPQHF
14	TRBV7-9	TRBJ2-7	CASSDTGGRYEQYF
14	TRBV6-6	TRBJ1-1	CASTPVAGNTEAFF
14	TRBV28	TRBJ2-1	CASRPPPDRIEQFF
14	TRBV28	TRBJ1-5	CASSLHGWQEPQHF
15	TRBV18	TRBJ2-7	CASSPSTGSSYEQYF
14	TRBV5-1	TRBJ1-1	CASSLDRVNTEAFF
17	TRBV5-5	TRBJ2-2	CASSPRPGQGTGGELFF
16	TRBV3-1/TRBV3-2	TRBJ1-2	CASSQDPLDRLAGYTF
14	TRBV28	TRBJ2-7	CASSLQGSTDEQYF
14	TRBV20-1	TRBJ2-2	CSASREGLVGELFF
15	TRBV30	TRBJ1-1	CAWIPVRRMNTEAFF
13	TRBV5-1	TRBJ2-5	CASSLEGGETQYF
15	TRBV7-9	TRBJ2-5	CASSRDRGRQETQYF
14	TRBV19	TRBJ1-6	CASSTGGVNSPLHF
18	TRBV4-1	TRBJ2-1	CASSHLVTVPGQRNEQFF
16	TRBV7-9	TRBJ2-7	CASSSHDRAAAYEQYF
12	TRBV5-1	TRBJ1-1	CASSLTGSEAFF
16	TRBV18	TRBJ2-2	CASSRYGQPNTGELFF
13	TRBV27	TRBJ1-2	CASSFGRDYGYTF
14	TRBV5-8	TRBJ2-7	CASSPWGTGFEQYF
16	TRBV13	TRBJ2-2	CASSFSLAGVAGELFF